The subject of this entry is one T cell receptor beta chain. Its antigen is still unknown. The study excluded patients with uncontrolled infection, other autoimmune disease, pregnancy or lactation. Per the germline V gene, CDR1 is SGHRS and CDR2 is YFSETQ. Trimming removed 4 bases from V and 4 bases from J; junction bases left unmatched: 2. The CDR3 consists of 14 residues. The source of the sample is a study of T cells in Graves' hyperthyroidism and ophthalmopathy. The overall study: Peripheral blood was acquired at first diagnosis, ahead of any therapy whatsoever. Study results and caveats: Using 13 V-J features, a model discriminated ophthalmopathy from stable hyperthyroidism. Most thyroid clonotypes with frequency above 0.001 were detected in blood.

Amplification targeted TCR beta CDR3 regions from RNA transcripts. The HTBI primer set was used in a first-round RT-PCR of the TCR CDR3. Via MiXCR, TCRdb re-called the multiplex PCR reads, giving one row per CDR3 protein. Of a few hundred thousand distinct CDR3 sequences detected, roughly 20% appear once; the ten largest clones hold 50% to 75%. Sequences were obtained from blood. The chain recombines TRBV5-1 with TRBJ2-2; TRBD2 agrees at 9 bases. This TCR was sampled from a man aged 25 to 45 with Graves' ophthalmopathy. The CDR3 DNA is TGCGCCAGCAGCATAGCGGGAGCCACCGGGGAGCTGTTTTTT. Its protein is CASSIAGATGELFF.